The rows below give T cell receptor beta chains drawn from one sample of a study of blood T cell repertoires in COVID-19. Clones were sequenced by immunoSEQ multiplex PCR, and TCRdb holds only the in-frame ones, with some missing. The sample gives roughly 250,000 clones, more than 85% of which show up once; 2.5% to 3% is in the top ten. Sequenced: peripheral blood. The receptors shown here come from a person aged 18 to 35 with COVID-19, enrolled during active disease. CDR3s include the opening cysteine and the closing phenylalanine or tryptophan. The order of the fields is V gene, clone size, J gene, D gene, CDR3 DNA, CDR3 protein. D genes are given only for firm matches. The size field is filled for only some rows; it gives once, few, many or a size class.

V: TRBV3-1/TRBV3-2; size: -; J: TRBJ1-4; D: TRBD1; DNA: TGTGCCAGCAGCCACGTAACAGGGGGCGGCGAAAAACTGTTTTTT; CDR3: CASSHVTGGGEKLFF
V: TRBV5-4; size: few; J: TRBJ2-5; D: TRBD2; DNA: TGTGCCAGCAGCTTGGATCGAGCTAGCGGGAGGAAGGAGACCCAGTACTTC; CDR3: CASSLDRASGRKETQYF
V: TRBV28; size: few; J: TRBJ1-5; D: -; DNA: TGTGCCAGCAGCTGGACGGCGAGGGGCAATCAGCCCCAGCATTTT; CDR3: CASSWTARGNQPQHF
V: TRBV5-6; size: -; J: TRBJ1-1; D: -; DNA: TGTGCCAGCAGCTTGGCCGGTGGGCTTGACACTGAAGCTTTCTTT; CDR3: CASSLAGGLDTEAFF
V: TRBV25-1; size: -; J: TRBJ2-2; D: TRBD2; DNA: TGTGCCACCGACCCGGGACTAAGCGCGAACACCGGGGAGCTGTTTTTT; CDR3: CATDPGLSANTGELFF
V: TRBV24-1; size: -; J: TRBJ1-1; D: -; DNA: TGTGCCACCAGTCGAACGGGTTTCACTGAAGCTTTCTTT; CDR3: CATSRTGFTEAFF
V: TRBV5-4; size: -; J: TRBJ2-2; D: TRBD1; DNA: TGTGCCAGCAGCCGGCCCGGGACAGGGAACACCGGGGAGCTGTTTTTT; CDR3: CASSRPGTGNTGELFF
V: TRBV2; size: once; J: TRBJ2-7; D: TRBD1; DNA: TGTGCCAGCAGTATGACAGGGGCCCTGGTGGAGCAGTACTTC; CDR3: CASSMTGALVEQYF
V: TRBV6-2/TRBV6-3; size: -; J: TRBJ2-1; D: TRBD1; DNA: TGTGCCAGCAGTGGGACAGGGGTCTACAATGAGCAGTTCTTC; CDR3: CASSGTGVYNEQFF
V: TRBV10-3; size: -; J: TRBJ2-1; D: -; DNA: TGTGCCATCAGGGGGGGAGGTGAGCAGTTCTTC; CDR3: CAIRGGGEQFF
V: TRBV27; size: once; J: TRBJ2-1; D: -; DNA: TGTGCCAGCAGTTGGAGCCAGACAGCCCAACTGGATAATGAGCAGTTCTTC; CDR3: CASSWSQTAQLDNEQFF
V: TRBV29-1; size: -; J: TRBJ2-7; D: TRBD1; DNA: TGCAGCGTTGGACAGGGGGCGCGAGAGCAGTACTTC; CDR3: CSVGQGAREQYF
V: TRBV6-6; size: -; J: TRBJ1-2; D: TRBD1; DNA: TGTGCCAGCAGGCTACAGGGGGAACAAACCTATGGCTACACCTTC; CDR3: CASRLQGEQTYGYTF
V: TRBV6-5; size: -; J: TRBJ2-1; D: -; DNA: TGTGCCAGCAGGCAGGGCTCGAATGGTGAGCAGTTCTTC; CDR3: CASRQGSNGEQFF
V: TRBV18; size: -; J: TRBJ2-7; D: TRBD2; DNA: TGTGCCAGCTCACTGGGGACTAGTCGGGACGAGCAGTACTTC; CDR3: CASSLGTSRDEQYF
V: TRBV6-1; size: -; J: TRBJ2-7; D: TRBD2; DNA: TGTGCCAGCAGTGGTGGACTAGCGGGAGCGTCCTACGAGCAGTACTTC; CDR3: CASSGGLAGASYEQYF
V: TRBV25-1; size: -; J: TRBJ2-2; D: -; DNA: TGTGCCAGCAGTGCCGGTTTGGGACATGCGAACACCGGGGAGCTGTTTTTT; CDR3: CASSAGLGHANTGELFF
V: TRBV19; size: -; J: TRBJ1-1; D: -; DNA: TGTGCCAGTCTCTCGGGGAGGGGAGACACTGAAGCTTTCTTT; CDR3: CASLSGRGDTEAFF
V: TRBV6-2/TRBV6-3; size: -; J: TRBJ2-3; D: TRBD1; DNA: TGTGCCAGCAGTCCCCAGGGGGCGACCACAGATACGCAGTATTTT; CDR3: CASSPQGATTDTQYF
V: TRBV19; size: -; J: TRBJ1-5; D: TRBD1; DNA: TGTGCCAGTGGTGAACAGGGGGCCGGCAATCAGCCCCAGCATTTT; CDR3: CASGEQGAGNQPQHF
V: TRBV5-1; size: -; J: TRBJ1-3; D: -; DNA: TGCGCCAGCAGCTTGTCGGGACACAACTCTGGAAACACCATATATTTT; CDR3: CASSLSGHNSGNTIYF
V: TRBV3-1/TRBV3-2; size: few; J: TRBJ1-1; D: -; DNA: TGTGCCAGCAGCCAAGCCACGGTCCTTCCGAACACTGAAGCTTTCTTT; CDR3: CASSQATVLPNTEAFF
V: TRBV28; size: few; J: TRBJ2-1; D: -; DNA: TGTGCCAGCCGAAACCCCCCAGGCAGAGGGTACAATGAGCAGTTCTTC; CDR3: CASRNPPGRGYNEQFF
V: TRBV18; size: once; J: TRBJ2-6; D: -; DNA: TGTGCCAGCTCCCCTTGGAGCGCTGGGGCCAACGTCCTGACTTTC; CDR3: CASSPWSAGANVLTF
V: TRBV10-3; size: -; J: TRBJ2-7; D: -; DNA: TGTGCCATCAGTGAGAGGGGGATGAGCTACGAGCAGTACTTC; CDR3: CAISERGMSYEQYF
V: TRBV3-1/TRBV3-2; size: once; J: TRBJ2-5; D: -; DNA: TGTGCCAGCAGCCAACTGCTAGCACGCCAAGAGACCCAGTACTTC; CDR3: CASSQLLARQETQYF
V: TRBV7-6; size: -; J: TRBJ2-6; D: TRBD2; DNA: TGTGCCAGCAGCTTCGGGGGGGCCTCTGGGGCCAACGTCCTGACTTTC; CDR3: CASSFGGASGANVLTF
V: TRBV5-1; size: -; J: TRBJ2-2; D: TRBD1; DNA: TGCGCCAGCAGCTTCTCTATACAGGGGTTCGCCGGGGAGCTGTTTTTT; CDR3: CASSFSIQGFAGELFF
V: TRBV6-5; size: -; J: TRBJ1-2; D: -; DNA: TGTGCCAGCAGTTCCGACAGGTCGGTCTATGGCTACACCTTC; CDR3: CASSSDRSVYGYTF
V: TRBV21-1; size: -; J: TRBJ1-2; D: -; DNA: TGTGCCAGCAGCGCGATAGACAGGGGAGGCGGTGGCTACACCTTC; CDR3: CASSAIDRGGGGYTF
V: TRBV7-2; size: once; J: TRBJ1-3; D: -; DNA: TGTGCCAGCAGCCCCACCCGGGGCTCTGGAAACACCATATATTTT; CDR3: CASSPTRGSGNTIYF
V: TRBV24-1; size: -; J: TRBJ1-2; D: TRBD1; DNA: TGTGCCACCAGTGACCCGGGACAGGTGTATGGCTACACCTTC; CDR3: CATSDPGQVYGYTF
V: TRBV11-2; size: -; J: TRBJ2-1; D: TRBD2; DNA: TGTGCCAGCAGCCGACTAGCGGGAGGGGGTGTCAATGAGCAGTTCTTC; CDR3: CASSRLAGGGVNEQFF
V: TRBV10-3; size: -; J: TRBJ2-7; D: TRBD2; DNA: TGTGCCATCAGCCTGACTAGCGGGAGGATGAACGAGCAGTACTTC; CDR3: CAISLTSGRMNEQYF
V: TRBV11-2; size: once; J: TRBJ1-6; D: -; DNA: TGTGCCAGCAGCTCCCGGGCGGGGGCGGGCAATTCACCCCTCCACTTT; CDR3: CASSSRAGAGNSPLHF
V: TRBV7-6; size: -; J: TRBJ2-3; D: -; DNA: TGTGCCAGCAGCTTATTAGCCGACACAGATACGCAGTATTTT; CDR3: CASSLLADTDTQYF
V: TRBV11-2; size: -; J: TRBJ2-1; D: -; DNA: TGTGCCAGCGTAGAGCTTTCCTACAATGAGCAGTTCTTC; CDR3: CASVELSYNEQFF
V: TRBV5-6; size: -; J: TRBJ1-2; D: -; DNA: TGTGCCAGCAGCTTGGGATCTTGGCAGGGAAACTATGGCTACACCTTC; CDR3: CASSLGSWQGNYGYTF
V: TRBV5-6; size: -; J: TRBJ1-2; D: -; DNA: TGTGCCAGCAGCCTCGGACAGAACTATGGCTACACCTTC; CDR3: CASSLGQNYGYTF
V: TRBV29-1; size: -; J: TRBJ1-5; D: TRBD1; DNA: TGCAGCACCGGGACAGCCGATCAGCCCCAGCATTTT; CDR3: CSTGTADQPQHF
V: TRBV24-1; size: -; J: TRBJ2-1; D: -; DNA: TGTGCCACCGGGTACGGGTCGTACAATGAGCAGTTCTTC; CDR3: CATGYGSYNEQFF
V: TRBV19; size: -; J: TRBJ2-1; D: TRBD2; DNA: TGTGCCAGTAGTAGAAGAGCGGGAGCCGCTAATGAGCAGTTCTTC; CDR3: CASSRRAGAANEQFF
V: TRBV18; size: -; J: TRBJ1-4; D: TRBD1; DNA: TGTGCCAGCTCACCTACACTGGACAGGGGACATGCAACTAATGAAAAACTGTTTTTT; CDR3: CASSPTLDRGHATNEKLFF
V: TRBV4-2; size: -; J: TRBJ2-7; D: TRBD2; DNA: TGTGCCAGCAGCCAAGGGACTAGCGGATTCTACGAGCAGTACTTC; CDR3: CASSQGTSGFYEQYF
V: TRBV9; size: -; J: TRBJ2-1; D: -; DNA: TGTGCCAGCAGCGTAGAGGCAGCTACTATATACAATGAGCAGTTCTTC; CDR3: CASSVEAATIYNEQFF
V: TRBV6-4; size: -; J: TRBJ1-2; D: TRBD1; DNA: TGTGCCAGCAGTGCTACAGGGGACTATGGCTACACCTTC; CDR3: CASSATGDYGYTF
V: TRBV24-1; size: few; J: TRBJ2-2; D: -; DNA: TGTGCCACCAGTGCCGGGAGTCGTCTCGGGGAGCTGTTTTTT; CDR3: CATSAGSRLGELFF
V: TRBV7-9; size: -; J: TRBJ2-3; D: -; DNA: TGTGCCAGCAGCTCCGGACAGAGCACAGATACGCAGTATTTT; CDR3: CASSSGQSTDTQYF
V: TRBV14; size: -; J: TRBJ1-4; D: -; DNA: TGTGCCAGCAGCCAAGCAAGAGCGAATGAAAAACTGTTTTTT; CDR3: CASSQARANEKLFF
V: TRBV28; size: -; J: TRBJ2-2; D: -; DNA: TGTGCCAGCAGTCTCCTGGCGGTGAACACCGGGGAGCTGTTTTTT; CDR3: CASSLLAVNTGELFF
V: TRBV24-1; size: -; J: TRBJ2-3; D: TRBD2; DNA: TGTGCCACCAGTGATGGACTAGCGGATCGTGGTAGCACAGATACGCAGTATTTT; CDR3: CATSDGLADRGSTDTQYF
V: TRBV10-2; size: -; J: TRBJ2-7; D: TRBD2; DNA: TGCGCCACCTTTCTAGCGGGAGGTTACGAGCAGTACTTC; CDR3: CATFLAGGYEQYF
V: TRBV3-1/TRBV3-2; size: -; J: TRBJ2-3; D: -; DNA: TGTGCCAGCAGCCAAGAGGTTACTGAGCTGCTCACAGATACGCAGTATTTT; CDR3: CASSQEVTELLTDTQYF
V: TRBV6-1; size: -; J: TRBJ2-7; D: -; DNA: TGTGCCAGCAGTGATGGAGGGCAGTATTCCAACGAGCAGTACTTC; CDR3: CASSDGGQYSNEQYF
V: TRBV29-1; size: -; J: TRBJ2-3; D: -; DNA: TGCAGCGTTGGCGACACAGATACGCAGTATTTT; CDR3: CSVGDTDTQYF
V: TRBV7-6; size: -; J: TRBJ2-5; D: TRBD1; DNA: TGTGCCAGCAGCTCAGACGACAGGGGGCATGTAGAGACCCAGTACTTC; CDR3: CASSSDDRGHVETQYF
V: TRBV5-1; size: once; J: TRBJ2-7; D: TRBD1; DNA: TGCGCCAGCAGCTTGCTGGGACAGGGGTACGAGCAGTACTTC; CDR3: CASSLLGQGYEQYF
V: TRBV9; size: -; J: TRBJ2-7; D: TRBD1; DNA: TGTGCCAGCAGCGTAGAGCAGACAGGGAACCCCGACTTC; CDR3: CASSVEQTGNPDF